This T cell receptor beta chain was retrieved from a study of shared clonotypes between healthy human individuals. Findings and caveats of the study: Clonotypes that were shared across several donors made up approximately 5.1% of naive CD4 clonotypes. Generation of non-shared clonotypes was less probable than generation of clonotypes shared by all four donors.

Original data processing: ImmunoSEQ output lacked quality scores and full-length reads, limiting matched filtering. Method: immunoSEQ multiplex PCR; TCRdb's copy keeps in-frame clones and lacks some. That table supplies the V and J calls and clone size; D and trimming were determined from the DNA. The table includes under 1,100,000 clones, under 80% detected once. Regarding this clone: The antigen remains undetermined.

Sequencing input: memory CD4+ T cells sorted from blood. Subset noted: CD45RA-negative fraction. This sequence was found in a man between 18 and 29 years old in good health.

In nucleotides, the CDR3 is TGTGCCAGCAGTCCAAGACGGGCGGACACTGAAGCTTTCTTT. It translates to CASSPRRADTEAFF. The chain employs TRBV27 and TRBJ1-1; D remains ambiguous. The CDR3 covers 14 residues. V lost 5 bases, J lost 3 bases, and 13 bases lay in between. The germline V gene has CDR1 MNHEY and CDR2 SMNVEV (reference sequence).